These 18 T cell receptor beta chains share one sample of origin, sequenced in a study of blood T cell repertoires in COVID-19. Only in-frame clones appear in the TCRdb table, and some are missing; sequencing was by immunoSEQ multiplex PCR. The sample yields 240,000 or so clones, about 90% seen once. Source material: peripheral blood. Receptor source: a woman aged 25 to 45 who had recovered from COVID-19.

The chain carries TRBV5-4 and TRBJ1-1; D is unclear. From germline, CDR1 is SGHNT and CDR2 YYREEE (reference sequence). V was clipped by 2 bases and J by 8 bases, with 13 bases between them. The CDR3 consists of 13 residues. The CDR3 bases are TGTGCCAGCAGCTTTTTCGGCAGCGGAGAAGCTTTCTTT. Residues: CASSFFGSGEAFF.

The CDR3 sequence: CASSPRQGGPEQYF. CDR3 in DNA: TGTGCCAGCAGCCCTAGACAGGGTGGTCCCGAGCAGTACTTC. The chain employs TRBV11-3 and TRBJ2-7; 7 nucleotides match TRBD1. Germline CDR1 is SGHNT and CDR2 is YENEEA. This CDR3 comprises 14 residues. The trim removed 5 bases at V and 6 bases at J, leaving 10 bases unmatched.

The rearrangement links TRBV2 to TRBJ1-6; D call uncertain. CDR3 size: 15 residues. Trimming took 4 bases from V and 7 from J, leaving 14 bases between them. Looked up from germline, CDR1 is SNHLY and CDR2 is FYNNEI. In DNA form, the CDR3 reads TGTGCCAGCAGTGTTACGAGGGTCGAAAATTCACCCCTCCACTTT. This encodes CASSVTRVENSPLHF.

This chain uses TRBV5-1 with TRBJ1-4; 11 bases fit TRBD1. The J segment lost 8 bases and the V segment lost 4 bases, leaving 4 bases of the junction unmatched. CDR1 and CDR2 (germline): SGHRS, YFSETQ. The CDR3 is 14 residues long. CDR3 sequence: CASSLGQGVEKLFF. The CDR3 DNA is TGCGCCAGCAGCCTGGGACAGGGGGTGGAAAAACTGTTTTTT.

The chain employs TRBV4-3 and TRBJ1-3; 7 bases match TRBD1. V lost 1 base, J lost 4 bases, and 10 bases stayed unmatched. Germline V CDR1 and CDR2: LGHNA, YSLEER. This CDR3 contains 17 residues. The CDR3 protein is CASSQASGQASGNTIYF. The CDR3 region has the DNA TGCGCCAGCAGCCAAGCATCAGGACAGGCCAGCGGAAACACCATATATTTT.

J is TRBJ2-2 and V is TRBV7-3; TRBD1 matches at 7 bases. Trimming removed 4 bases from V and 0 bases from J; junction bases left unmatched: 8. The CDR3 is 17 amino acids. CDR1 and CDR2 from the germline V gene are SGHTA and FQGTGA. CDR3 residues: CASSSTGLKTNTGELFF. As DNA, the CDR3 is TGTGCCAGCAGCTCGACAGGGCTCAAAACGAACACCGGGGAGCTGTTTTTT.

This clone was found once. The chain links TRBV2 to TRBJ1-4, with D possibly matching TRBD1 (6 bases). This CDR3 contains 13 residues. CDR1 and CDR2 (germline): SNHLY, FYNNEI. Trimming left V 5 bases short and J 7 bases short, with 11 bases between. CDR3 coding DNA: TGTGCCAGCAGTACAGGGTACCGTGAAAAACTGTTTTTT. This gives the protein CASSTGYREKLFF.

The chain's CDR3 is CASSLGGDYEQYF. For the CDR3, the DNA is TGTGCCAGCAGTTTAGGCGGGGACTACGAGCAGTACTTC. The chain has TRBV12-3 or TRBV12-4 and TRBJ2-7, with D tentatively TRBD2 (6 bases). V was pared by 1 base and J by 3 bases, with 7 bases between. This CDR3 region has 13 residues.

This chain connects TRBV12-3 or TRBV12-4 to TRBJ1-1, with TRBD1 as a possible D gene (5 bases). This CDR3 spans 11 amino acids. V shed 3 bases and J shed 10 bases, with 9 bases lying between them. CDR3 sequence: CASSLGGVAFF. CDR3 in DNA: TGTGCCAGCAGTTTGGGGGGAGTAGCTTTCTTT.

The chain joins TRBV4-1 to TRBJ1-2, with D possibly matching TRBD1 (5 bases). The ends were cut back, 1 base at V and 7 bases at J, with 13 bases in the middle. This CDR3 is 14 amino acids long. The V gene's germline CDR1 is MGHRA and CDR2 YSYEKL. This chain's CDR3 is CASSQVGGRGGYTF. DNA of the CDR3: TGCGCCAGCAGCCAAGTGGGGGGACGAGGTGGCTACACCTTC.

This chain links TRBV19 with TRBJ1-5; 7 positions agree with TRBD1. The germline CDR1 and CDR2 sequences are LNHDA and SQIVND (reference sequence). The V gene end was trimmed by 4 bases and the J gene end by 5 bases; junction bases not matched to a gene: 11. CDR3 size: 16 residues. CDR3 amino acids: CASSTGIRQGYQPQHF. Written as DNA, the CDR3 is TGTGCCAGTAGTACCGGGATTAGACAGGGATATCAGCCCCAGCATTTT.

V and J are TRBV2 and TRBJ1-5, with D possibly being TRBD1 (5 bases). The CDR3 contains 16 residues. Germline V gene data show CDR1 as SNHLY and CDR2 as FYNNEI. Between the trimmed V and J ends, which lost 1 base and 6 bases, there was a span of 16 bases. For the CDR3, the DNA is TGTGCCAGCAGTGAAGTGGCCAGGGTCTTTGGTCAGCCCCAGCATTTT. Encoded protein: CASSEVARVFGQPQHF.

V gene TRBV3-1 (or the pseudogene TRBV3-2) combines with J gene TRBJ1-2; D not resolved. The V end was cut by 5 bases, the J end by 5 bases, with 15 bases between. The germline gives CDR1 LGHDT, CDR2 YNNKEL (reference sequence). The CDR3 loop spans 14 amino acids. CDR3 sequence reads: CASSLKPGVYGYTF. The DNA for the CDR3 is TGTGCCAGCAGCTTAAAACCCGGGGTGTATGGCTACACCTTC.

The chain joins TRBV10-3 to TRBJ2-3; TRBD2 aligns across 9 bases. With V trimmed by 0 bases and J by 0 bases, 10 bases remained unmatched. CDR1 and CDR2 (germline): ENHRY, SYGVKD. The CDR3 has 19 amino acids. The CDR3 reads CAISESVGGGVSSTDTQYF. Here the CDR3 DNA reads TGTGCCATCAGTGAGTCCGTTGGCGGGGGGGTTTCGAGCACAGATACGCAGTATTTT.

The V and J genes are TRBV11-3 and TRBJ2-2, with D uncertain. CDR1 is SGHNT and CDR2 is YENEEA in the germline V gene. The CDR3 has 13 residues. V shed 5 bases and J shed 5 bases, with 9 bases lying between them. The CDR3 loop reads CASSPTPTGELFF. The DNA of the CDR3 is TGTGCCAGCAGCCCCACTCCGACCGGGGAGCTGTTTTTT.

This clone was seen a single time. The chain is built from TRBV2 and TRBJ2-7; no firm D call. This CDR3 is built from 14 residues. Germline V gives CDR1 SNHLY, CDR2 FYNNEI. Trimming removed 7 bases at V and 2 bases at J, with 15 bases between. In DNA, the CDR3 is TGTGCCAGCACCCCCCCGGCGGCCACCTACGAGCAGTACTTC. Translation gives CASTPPAATYEQYF. The full variable domain, completed using reference TRBV2 and TRBJ2-7, is EPEVTQTPSHQVTQMGQEVILRCVPISNHLYFYWYRQILGQKVEFLVSFYNNEISEKSEIFDDQFSVERPDGSNFTLKIRSTKLEDSAMYFCASTPPAATYEQYFGPGTRLTVT.

This chain joins TRBV7-3 and TRBJ2-3; tentatively, D is TRBD2 (5 bases). The CDR3 has 15 amino acids. Germline V lookup: CDR1 SGHTA, CDR2 FQGTGA. Trimming cost V 0 bases and J 1 base, with 8 bases left between them. For the CDR3, the DNA is TGTGCCAGCAGCTTAACGTTGCGGGGCACAGATACGCAGTATTTT. This encodes CASSLTLRGTDTQYF.

V usage is TRBV28 and J usage is TRBJ1-1; tentatively, D is TRBD1 (5 bases). Trimming took 5 bases from V and 6 from J, leaving 13 bases between them. CDR3 length: 13 amino acids. The germline V gene has CDR1 MDHEN and CDR2 SYDVKM. The CDR3 region is CASSSLRVAEAFF. The CDR3 region has the DNA TGTGCCAGCAGTAGTCTCAGGGTCGCTGAAGCTTTCTTT.